This T cell receptor (beta chain) was sequenced for a study of shared clonotypes between healthy human individuals. General study findings and limits: Rarefaction demonstrated incomplete sorted-subset sequencing despite large depth. Naive CD4 clonotypes overlapped across several donors at approximately 5.3%.

This clone was found a few times. Its antigen is unidentified. The length of the CDR3 is 10 residues. V lost 8 bases, J lost 2 bases, and 4 bases lay in between. Germline V lookup: CDR1 MNHEY, CDR2 SVGAGI. Naive CD8 populations comprised CD45RO-negative cells positively selected for CCR7, excluding terminally differentiated effector memory CD45RA+ cells. The input for sorted-subset replicate PCRs was about 210 ng DNA, about 29,000 T cell genomes. Sequencing was performed with immunoSEQ multiplex PCR; in TCRdb, only in-frame clones are kept and a portion is missing. The sample has around 620,000 clones; 85% to 95% are singletons.

The gene calls are TRBV6-5 and TRBJ2-7; D is undetermined. The clonotype comes from a woman aged 25 to 39 in good health. Sequencing was done on a sample of naive CD8+ T cells sorted from blood. CDR3 in amino acids: CASGAYEQYF. In DNA, the CDR3 is TGTGCCAGCGGGGCCTACGAGCAGTACTTC.